This T cell receptor (beta chain) stems from a study of Ad26.COV2.S vaccination and SARS-CoV-2 variants. As for the study in general: Donor had been placed in the Ad26.COV2.S arm of the COV1001 trial.

Trimming removed 2 bases at V and 2 bases at J, with 13 bases between. Germline assignment: CDR1 MNHEY and CDR2 SMNVEV (reference sequence). The CDR3 has 15 amino acids. Produced via immunoSEQ multiplex PCR; TCRdb's table is partial and in-frame only. The sample consists of about 400,000 clones, 89% of them appearing once. Treatment specified: around 19 received Ad26.COV2.S at low or high dose, single or two shots; about 5 received placebo; per-sample allocation not given. Repertoires come from day 63 after the first vaccine or placebo injection. Built on an Ad26 vector, the vaccine expressed Wuhan-strain SARS-CoV-2 spike.

The sample in question was peripheral blood, obtained in a trial of Ad26.COV2.S vaccine versus placebo. The chain combines TRBV27 with TRBJ2-7; maybe TRBD2 (5 bases). The clonotype comes from a person between 18 and 59 years old who received the Ad26.COV2.S COVID-19 vaccine or a placebo. CDR3 coding DNA: TGTGCCAGCAGTTTAAAGGGAGAAGGGCCCTACGAGCAGTACTTC. It specifies CASSLKGEGPYEQYF.